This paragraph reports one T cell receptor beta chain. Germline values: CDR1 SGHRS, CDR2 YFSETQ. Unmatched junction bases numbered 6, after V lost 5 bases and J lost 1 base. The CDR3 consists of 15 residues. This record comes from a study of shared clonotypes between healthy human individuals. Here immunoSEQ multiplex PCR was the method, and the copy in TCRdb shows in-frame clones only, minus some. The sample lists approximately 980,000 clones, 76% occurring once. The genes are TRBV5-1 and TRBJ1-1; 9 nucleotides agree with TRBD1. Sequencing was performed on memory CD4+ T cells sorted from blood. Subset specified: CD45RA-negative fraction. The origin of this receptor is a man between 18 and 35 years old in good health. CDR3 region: CASRESTGGNTEAFF. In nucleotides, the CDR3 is TGCGCCAGCAGAGAATCGACAGGGGGGAACACTGAAGCTTTCTTT.